Following are 6 T cell receptor beta chains from one sample sequenced in a study of blood T cell repertoires in COVID-19. TCRdb keeps only in-frame clones here, not all; method: immunoSEQ multiplex PCR. The sample consists of around 290,000 clones, around 89% of them appearing once. The sequencing input was peripheral blood. All receptors derive from a man aged 40-55 years with acute or convalescent COVID-19.

This sequence joins TRBV27 and TRBJ1-2, with a possible D match to TRBD1 (5 bases). Germline V gene lookup returns CDR1 MNHEY and CDR2 SMNVEV (reference sequence). The ends were cut back, 6 bases at V and 8 bases at J, with 19 bases in the middle. CDR3 length: 14 residues. The CDR3 region has the DNA TGTGCCAGCAGCGCCGGGGAGGGGCCTAGAGGCTACACCTTC. Translated: CASSAGEGPRGYTF.

The chain is built from TRBV5-1 and TRBJ1-1; no clear D. This CDR3 contains 16 residues. V dropped 4 bases and J dropped 2 bases, with 18 bases sitting between them. The germline V gene has CDR1 SGHRS and CDR2 YFSETQ. CDR3 residues: CASSLGVALVNTEAFF. The CDR3 DNA is TGCGCCAGCAGCCTCGGGGTCGCGCTAGTCAACACTGAAGCTTTCTTT.

This chain connects TRBV19 to TRBJ2-1; 13 bases are shared with TRBD2. The CDR3 consists of 16 residues. The germline gives CDR1 LNHDA, CDR2 SQIVND (reference sequence). The V and J ends lost 3 bases and 4 bases, in that order; junction bases with no gene match: 3. The CDR3 loop is CASSIGLAGVYNEQFF. The CDR3 DNA reads TGTGCCAGTAGTATCGGACTAGCGGGGGTTTACAATGAGCAGTTCTTC.

The chain uses TRBV5-1 and TRBJ2-2; 8 bases fit TRBD1. The V gene end was trimmed by 4 bases and the J gene end by 6 bases; junction bases not matched to a gene: 8. The CDR3 contains 15 residues. Germline V gives CDR1 SGHRS, CDR2 YFSETQ. The CDR3 nucleotides are TGCGCCAGCAGCCCACCGCAGGGGGCGGCCGGGGAGCTGTTTTTT. It is translated as CASSPPQGAAGELFF.

The chain recombines TRBV7-9 with TRBJ2-5, with 7 nucleotides matching TRBD1. Unmatched junction bases numbered 5, after V lost 0 bases and J lost 1 base. The CDR3 has 16 amino acids. CDR1 and CDR2 (germline): SEHNR, FQNEAQ (reference sequence). The CDR3 nucleotides read TGTGCCAGCAGCTTAGCGGGGGCAGGGGGCCAAGAGACCCAGTACTTC. Translated, it gives CASSLAGAGGQETQYF.

The CDR3 sequence: CAWSPGLAGYEQFF. The CDR3 nucleotides read TGTGCCTGGAGTCCAGGACTAGCGGGGTATGAGCAGTTCTTC. The chain carries TRBV30 and TRBJ2-1; 12 bases map to TRBD2. In germline, CDR1 is GTSNPN, CDR2 SVGIG (reference sequence). J lost 8 bases, V lost 2 bases, and 4 bases had no gene match. The CDR3 loop spans 14 amino acids. Supplemented by reference TRBV30 and TRBJ2-1, the full variable domain reads SQTIHQWPATLVQPVGSPLSLECTVEGTSNPNLYWYRQAAGRGLQLLFYSVGIGQISSEVPQNLSASRPQDRQFILSSKKLLLSDSGFYLCAWSPGLAGYEQFFGPGTRLTVL.